This T cell receptor beta chain comes out of a study of cytomegalovirus exposure and HLA in healthy donors. Whole-study results and caveats: Follow-up analysis later connected one missense variant in DCLRE1C with trimming of TCR beta V- and J-genes. Among immune exposure information, only CMV serostatus was available. TCR beta sequences reportedly predicted most subjects' HLA-A and HLA-B alleles accurately.

The CDR3 is 14 residues long. The germline V gene has CDR1 MNHEY and CDR2 SVGAGI. V dropped 6 bases and J dropped 4; count of bases not matched to a gene: 7. Points on this clone: Its antigen remains unknown.

Primers: 60 Vbeta forward and 13 Jbeta reverse. Authors' data handling: Around 10 million of the 60 million to 80 million unique TCR beta chains counted in a later analysis were shared. Clones were read by immunoSEQ multiplex PCR, and TCRdb kept only the in-frame ones, dropping some. V, J and clone size reflect that table, while D and trimming were determined from the DNA. The sample yields roughly 180,000 clones, around 85% seen once. The material sequenced was PBMCs. This receptor was obtained from a boy aged 2 to 10 in good health and CMV-seronegative. This chain joins TRBV6-5 and TRBJ1-2, with TRBD1 matching 8 bases. The CDR3 loop reads CASSHFDRGYGYTF. CDR3 DNA sequence: TGTGCCAGCAGCCACTTCGACAGGGGCTATGGCTACACCTTC.